The clone carrying this T cell receptor (beta chain) was recorded at least ten times. Sequencing used immunoSEQ multiplex PCR; TCRdb keeps in-frame clones, though not all of them. The sample shows 250,000 to 300,000 clones, over 70% of them seen only once. The CDR3 has 16 amino acids. Deletions cut 6 bases from V and 1 base from J, with 16 bases between. Germline-derived CDR1 and CDR2 are SGDLS and YYNGEE. This sample is drawn from a study of blood T cell repertoires in COVID-19. This TCR came from an elderly woman with acute or convalescent COVID-19. Sequencing input: peripheral blood. V gene TRBV9 combines with J gene TRBJ2-2; weak D call: TRBD2 (5 bases). Here the CDR3 reads CASTPSLGRNTGELFF. CDR3 DNA: TGTGCCAGCACCCCCTCTCTAGGGAGGAACACCGGGGAGCTGTTTTTT. Complete variable domain (other parts from reference TRBV9 and TRBJ2-2): DSGVTQTPKHLITATGQRVTLRCSPRSGDLSVYWYQQSLDQGLQFLIQYYNGEERAKGNILERFSAQQFPDLHSELNLSSLELGDSALYFCASTPSLGRNTGELFFGEGSRLTVL.